These 8 T cell receptor beta chains came from one sample sequenced in a study of blood T cell repertoires in COVID-19. Measured with immunoSEQ multiplex PCR; TCRdb has only the in-frame clones, and not every one. The sample contains 90,000 to 100,000 clones, around 90% of which appear only once. The specimen sequenced was peripheral blood. Source of these receptors: a man in his 60s with COVID-19, enrolled during active disease.

V is TRBV5-1 and J is TRBJ1-1; 7 positions match TRBD1. From germline, CDR1 is SGHRS and CDR2 YFSETQ. The CDR3 is made up of 14 amino acids. Trimming removed 4 bases from V and 0 bases from J; junction bases left unmatched: 3. This chain's CDR3 is CASSLTGMNTEAFF. CDR3 bases: TGCGCCAGCAGCCTGACAGGGATGAACACTGAAGCTTTCTTT.

The CDR3, as DNA: TGTGCCAGCACCCTTATATCCGGTGATGAGCAGTTCTTC. This encodes CASTLISGDEQFF. The chain uses TRBV12-3 or TRBV12-4 and TRBJ2-1; no definite D call. The V and J ends lost 7 bases and 8 bases respectively, with 15 bases between them. The CDR3 is 13 residues long.

The chain uses TRBV9 and TRBJ2-3; tentatively, D is TRBD2 (6 bases). The CDR3 has 19 residues. Germline CDR1 is SGDLS and CDR2 is YYNGEE. The V gene lost 4 bases and the J gene lost 0 bases, with 24 bases spanning the gap. The CDR3 coding sequence is TGTGCCAGCAGCCCCTGGGGGGTGCTCTCCCTTTCTAGCACAGATACGCAGTATTTT. Its protein product is CASSPWGVLSLSSTDTQYF.

The J gene is TRBJ2-3, the V gene TRBV21-1; the table's D call TRBD1 went unverified against the DNA. TRBV21-1 is tagged as a pseudogene. The CDR3 length is 12 residues. The CDR3 sequence: CASSKGPDTQYF. CDR3 sequence (DNA): TGTGCCAGCAGCAAGGGGCCAGATACGCAGTATTTT.

The chain joins TRBV5-6 to TRBJ1-2; tentative D call: TRBD1 (6 bases). Germline CDR1 and CDR2: SGHDT and YYEEEE. The V end lost 4 bases, the J end lost 5 bases, and 15 bases lay between the germline ends. The CDR3 consists of 14 residues. Here the CDR3 reads CASSLLGQSYGYTF. The DNA of the CDR3 is TGTGCCAGCAGCCTGCTTGGACAGTCTTATGGCTACACCTTC.

The J gene is TRBJ2-3, the V gene TRBV28, with a tentative D call TRBD2 (5 bases). The CDR3 has 14 residues. Germline V gives CDR1 MDHEN, CDR2 SYDVKM. The V end was cut by 5 bases, the J end by 1 base, with 10 bases between. CDR3 in amino acids: CASSGPAGTDTQYF. In DNA form, the CDR3 reads TGTGCCAGCAGTGGACCAGCGGGCACAGATACGCAGTATTTT.

The chain links TRBV6-5 to TRBJ1-1; no clear D gene. Germline CDR1 reads MNHEY; CDR2 reads SVGAGI. The CDR3 runs 14 residues. Trimming cost V 6 bases and J 0 bases, with 11 bases left between them. CDR3 nucleotide sequence: TGTGCCAGCAGGGCCGATATCCTGAACACTGAAGCTTTCTTT. It translates to CASRADILNTEAFF.

This clone was found once. This chain connects TRBV29-1 to TRBJ2-7; 11 nucleotides align to TRBD2. The CDR3 contains 14 residues. Germline V gene lookup returns CDR1 SQVTM and CDR2 ANQGSEA. J was trimmed by 0 bases and V by 6 bases; bases with no gene match: 4. The CDR3 DNA reads as TGCAGCGTGACCGGGACTAGCGGCTCCTACGAGCAGTACTTC. As protein: CSVTGTSGSYEQYF.